This T cell receptor (beta chain) came from a study of PD-1 blockade in classical Hodgkin lymphoma. Some clones are missing from TCRdb's copy, which holds only in-frame ones; the method was immunoSEQ multiplex PCR. The data contain roughly 50,000 clones, around 90% of them singletons. Study-wide findings and caveats: Newly diagnosed and completely responding patients shared comparable baseline diversity.

Time point noted: cycle 4 day 1 (C4D1), after 6 weeks of nivolumab. Every one of the patients relapsed after autologous stem cell transplantation (brentuximab vedotin exposure was variable). Progressive disease, partial response or complete response was each patient's best response. Of note for this clone: The antigen is not known.

This TCR came from a human donor with classical Hodgkin lymphoma. The material sequenced was peripheral blood mononuclear cells (PBMCs), taken before the fourth cycle of nivolumab.

The CDR3: CASSGQDSSGGYTF. CDR3 DNA sequence: TGTGCCAGCAGCGGGCAGGACAGCTCGGGCGGCTACACCTTC. This sequence joins TRBV11-2 and TRBJ1-2; maybe TRBD1 (6 bases). Germline V lookup: CDR1 SGHAT, CDR2 FQNNGV. The V gene lost 5 bases and the J gene lost 8 bases, with 18 bases spanning the gap. This CDR3 spans 14 amino acids.